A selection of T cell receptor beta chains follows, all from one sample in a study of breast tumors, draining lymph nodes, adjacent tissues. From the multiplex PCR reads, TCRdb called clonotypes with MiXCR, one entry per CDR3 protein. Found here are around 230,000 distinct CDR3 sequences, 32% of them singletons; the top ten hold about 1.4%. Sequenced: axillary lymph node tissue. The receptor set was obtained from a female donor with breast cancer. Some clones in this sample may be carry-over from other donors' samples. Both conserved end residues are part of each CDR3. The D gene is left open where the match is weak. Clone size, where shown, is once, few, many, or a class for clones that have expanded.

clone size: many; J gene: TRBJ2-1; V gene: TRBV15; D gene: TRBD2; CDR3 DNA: TGTGCCACCAGCAGAGATAGGAGTAAGCGGGGATACAATGAGCAGTTCTTC; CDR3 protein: CATSRDRSKRGYNEQFF
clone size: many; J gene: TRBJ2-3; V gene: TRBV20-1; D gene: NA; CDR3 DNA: TGCAGTGCTAGAGGAGGGATAAGCACAGATACGCAGTATTTT; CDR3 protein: CSARGGISTDTQYF
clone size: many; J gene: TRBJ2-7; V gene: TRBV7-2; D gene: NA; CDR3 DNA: TGTGCCAGCAGCTTAGGGGCAGGGTCTACGTACGAGCAGTACTTC; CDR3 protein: CASSLGAGSTYEQYF
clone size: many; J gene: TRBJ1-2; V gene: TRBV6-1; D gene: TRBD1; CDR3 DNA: TGTGCCAGCAGTAGACAGGGCTCTAACTATGGCTACACCTTC; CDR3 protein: CASSRQGSNYGYTF
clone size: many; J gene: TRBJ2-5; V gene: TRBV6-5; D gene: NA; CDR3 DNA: TGTGCCAGTCGGACAGACCAAGAGACCCAGTACTTC; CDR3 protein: CASRTDQETQYF
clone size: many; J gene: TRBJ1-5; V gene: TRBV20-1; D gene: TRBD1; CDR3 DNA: TGCAGTGCTAAGCAGGGGGCGGTCGGGTATCAGCCCCAGCATTTT; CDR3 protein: CSAKQGAVGYQPQHF
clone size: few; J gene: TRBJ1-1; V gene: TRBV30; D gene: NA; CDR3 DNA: TGTGCCTGGCAACCAGGGGTCCGCACTGAAGCTTTCTTT; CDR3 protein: CAWQPGVRTEAFF
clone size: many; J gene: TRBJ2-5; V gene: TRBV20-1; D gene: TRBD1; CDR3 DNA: TGCAGTGCTAGAGAAAACTGGGACAGGGAGGAGACCCAGTACTTC; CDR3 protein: CSARENWDREETQYF
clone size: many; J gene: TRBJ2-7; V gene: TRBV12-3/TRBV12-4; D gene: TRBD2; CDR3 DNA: TGTGCCAGCAGTTTCGTGGGAGGGCCCGAGCAGTACTTC; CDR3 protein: CASSFVGGPEQYF
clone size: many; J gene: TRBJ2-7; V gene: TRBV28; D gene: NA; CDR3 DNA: TGTGCCGCTCAACCCAACAGGCGTGGCGAGCAGTACTTC; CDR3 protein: CAAQPNRRGEQYF
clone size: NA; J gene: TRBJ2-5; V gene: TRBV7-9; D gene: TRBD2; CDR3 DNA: TGTGCCAGCAGCTCCTTGTCGGGGGGGGAGACCCAGTACTTC; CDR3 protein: CASSSLSGGETQYF
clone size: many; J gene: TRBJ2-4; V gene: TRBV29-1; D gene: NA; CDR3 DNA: TGCAGCGTTGTTAAAACGACCTCCCTAAACATTCAGTACTTC; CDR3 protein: CSVVKTTSLNIQYF
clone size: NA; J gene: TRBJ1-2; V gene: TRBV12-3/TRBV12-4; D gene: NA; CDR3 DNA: TGTGCCAGCAGCCCGCGGGACACCCCCTATGGCTACACCTTC; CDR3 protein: CASSPRDTPYGYTF
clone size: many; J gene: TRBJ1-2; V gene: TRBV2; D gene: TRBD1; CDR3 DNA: TGTGCCAGCAGAGCCCCGGGGACAGGGGGTTTTGGCTACACCTTC; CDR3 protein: CASRAPGTGGFGYTF
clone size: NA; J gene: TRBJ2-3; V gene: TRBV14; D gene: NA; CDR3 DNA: TGTGCCAGCAGCCAAGGTTTTACTAGCACAGATACGCCGTATTTT; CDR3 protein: CASSQGFTSTDTPYF
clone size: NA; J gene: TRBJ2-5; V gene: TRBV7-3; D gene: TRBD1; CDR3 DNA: TGTGCCAGCAGCTTAACGGGCGGGACAGGAGATACGCAGCACTTC; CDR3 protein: CASSLTGGTGDTQHF
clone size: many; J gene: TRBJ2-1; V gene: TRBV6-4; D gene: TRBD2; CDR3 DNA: TGTGCCAGCAGTTCCCGAGGAGCGGGAGCGGTCAATGAGCAGTTCTTC; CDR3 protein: CASSSRGAGAVNEQFF
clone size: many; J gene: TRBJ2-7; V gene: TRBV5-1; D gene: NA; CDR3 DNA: TGCGCCAGCAGCAACTCCGGGCCCGAGCACTACTTC; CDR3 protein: CASSNSGPEHYF
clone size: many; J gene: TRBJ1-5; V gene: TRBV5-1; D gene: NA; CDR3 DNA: TGCGCCAGCAGCTTGGGGGCCGGCAATCAGCCCCAGCATTTT; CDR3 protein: CASSLGAGNQPQHF
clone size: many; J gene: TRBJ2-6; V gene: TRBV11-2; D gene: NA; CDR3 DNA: TGTGCCAGCAGGTACGGGAGACAGGGAGCTGGGGCCAACGTCCTGACTTTC; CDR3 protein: CASRYGRQGAGANVLTF
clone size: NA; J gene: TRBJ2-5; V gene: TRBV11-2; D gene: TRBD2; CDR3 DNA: TGTGCCAGCAGCTTCAGCGGGGCTAGCTGGCGGGAGACCCAGTACTTC; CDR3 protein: CASSFSGASWRETQYF
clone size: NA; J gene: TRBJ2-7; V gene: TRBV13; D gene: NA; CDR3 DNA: TGTGCCAGCAGACACCCCGGGAGAACCTACGAGCAGTACTTC; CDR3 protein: CASRHPGRTYEQYF
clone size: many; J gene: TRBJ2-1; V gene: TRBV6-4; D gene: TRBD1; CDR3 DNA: TGTGCCACTACACCTGGGACAGGGGGCGCGTATGAGCAGTTCTTC; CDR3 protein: CATTPGTGGAYEQFF